This T cell receptor beta chain is from a study of blood T cells in healthy people across ages. A few counts support this clonotype. Its antigen remains unknown. With a J-beta primer mix and a sample-barcoded 5' primer, a second PCR ran roughly 6 to 11 cycles. TCRdb recomputed calls from the 5' RACE reads with MiXCR, one row per CDR3 protein. The sample carries around 1.1 million distinct CDR3 sequences, roughly two fifths recorded once. Findings and caveats of the study: PBMC samples, being unsorted, prevented any conclusive comparison of naive and antigen-experienced cells. Estimated diversity across one million T cells was deemed an underestimate.

Trimming removed 0 bases from V and 1 base from J, with 7 bases in between. The CDR3 runs 13 residues. Per the germline V gene, CDR1 is DFQATT and CDR2 is SNEGSKA (reference sequence). The clonotype was recovered from a man between 18 and 29 years old in good health. Input material: blood. The chain carries TRBV20-1 and TRBJ2-7; D is unclear. The CDR3 nucleotides read TGCAGTGCTAGAGATGAAGGATCCTACGAGCAGTACTTC. Translation: CSARDEGSYEQYF.